These T cell receptor beta chains were read from a single sample in a study of shared clonotypes between healthy human individuals. Profiling relied on immunoSEQ multiplex PCR, and the TCRdb table lists in-frame clones only, not all of them. The table includes about 1.5 million clones, approximately 96% detected once. Sequencing was done on a sample of naive CD4+ T cells sorted from blood. The receptors shown here come from a man aged 25-40 years in good health. Both conserved end residues are part of each CDR3. D genes are given only for firm matches. Clone size is not always given. Where it is, it says once, few, many or a class for expanded clones.

TGTGCCAGCAGTCCCCCCCGCAGGTCCCGGGGGACTGAAGCTTTCTTT,CASSPPRRSRGTEAFF,TRBJ1-1,TRBV6-6,-,-
TGCAGTGCTAGAGACGACTACGAGCAGTACTTC,CSARDDYEQYF,TRBJ2-7,TRBV20-1,-,-
TGTGCCAGCAGCTTAAGTGGGACTAGCAGATTCAATGAGCAGTTCTTC,CASSLSGTSRFNEQFF,TRBJ2-1,TRBV7-3,TRBD2,-
TGTGCCAGCAGCTTATTGGTCATCAGTGAGCAGTTCTTC,CASSLLVISEQFF,TRBJ2-1,TRBV5-6,-,-
TGTGCCAGCAAGGGGGATCACTACAAAAACATTCAGTACTTC,CASKGDHYKNIQYF,TRBJ2-4,TRBV28,-,-
TGCGCCAGCTCCAAAGAGGACGGTTACACAGATACGCAGTATTTT,CASSKEDGYTDTQYF,TRBJ2-3,TRBV5-1,-,-
TGCGCCAGCAGCTTTCGACCAGCCAGGGAGACCCAGTACTTC,CASSFRPARETQYF,TRBJ2-5,TRBV5-1,-,-
TGTGCCAGCAACGACGGAGGAGCTGAAGCTTTCTTT,CASNDGGAEAFF,TRBJ1-1,TRBV6-6,-,-
TGTGCCAGCGAAGGACAGGGAGGAGGTGGCTACACCTTC,CASEGQGGGGYTF,TRBJ1-2,TRBV27,TRBD1,-
TGTGCCAGTAGCCCTGAGGACAGCCGATATAGCAATCAGCCCCAGCATTTT,CASSPEDSRYSNQPQHF,TRBJ1-5,TRBV19,-,-
TGTGCCAGCAGCCCCGGGCAGGGCCACTATGGCTACACCTTC,CASSPGQGHYGYTF,TRBJ1-2,TRBV28,-,-
TGTGCCAGCACCTCTCAGGGAAGCAATCAGCCCCAGCATTTT,CASTSQGSNQPQHF,TRBJ1-5,TRBV7-2,-,-
TGTGCCAGCAGCTTAGCGGTGAACAATCAGCCCCAGCATTTT,CASSLAVNNQPQHF,TRBJ1-5,TRBV7-8,-,once
TGTGCCAGCAGAATTGTTGTGGACACTGAAGCTTTCTTT,CASRIVVDTEAFF,TRBJ1-1,TRBV6-1,-,-
TGTGCCAGCAGCAGGACAGGGATCCACCAGCCCCAGCATTTT,CASSRTGIHQPQHF,TRBJ1-5,TRBV5-6,TRBD1,once
TGCGCCAGCAGTGGCGGGGCGAAGCAAGGGGGTACCGGGGAGCTGTTTTTT,CASSGGAKQGGTGELFF,TRBJ2-2,TRBV5-1,-,once
TGTGCCAGCAGCGGTCACAGCATACTCACAGATACGCAGTATTTT,CASSGHSILTDTQYF,TRBJ2-3,TRBV7-9,-,-
TGTGCCAGCTCAGTATTAGCGGGGGACCAAGAGACCCAGTACTTC,CASSVLAGDQETQYF,TRBJ2-5,TRBV18,TRBD2,-
TGCGCCAGCAGCTTGGTACAGGTCGGGGGATACGAGCAGTACTTC,CASSLVQVGGYEQYF,TRBJ2-7,TRBV5-1,-,-
TGTGCCAGCAGCACCTTTCCAGCAGGGACGAACACTGAAGCTTTCTTT,CASSTFPAGTNTEAFF,TRBJ1-1,TRBV14,-,-
TGTGCCAGCAGCTTAAAGGGGGTGGAGGGCACTGAAGCTTTCTTT,CASSLKGVEGTEAFF,TRBJ1-1,TRBV7-9,-,-
TGTGCCAGCTCTCAAATCCCGGGACTAGCGGGAGTAGGGAATGAGCAGTTCTTC,CASSQIPGLAGVGNEQFF,TRBJ2-1,TRBV18,TRBD2,-
TGCGCCAGCAGCTTTAGCGGGAGAGGGGAGCAGTTCTTC,CASSFSGRGEQFF,TRBJ2-1,TRBV5-1,TRBD2,-
TGTGCCAGCAGCTTGTTCCAGGGGGCGTCGTATGAGCAGTACTTC,CASSLFQGASYEQYF,TRBJ2-7,TRBV5-4,TRBD1,-
TGTGCCAGCAGTGTCACAGGGTCGACTAATGAAAAACTGTTTTTT,CASSVTGSTNEKLFF,TRBJ1-4,TRBV6-1,-,-
TGTGCCAGCAGTTTATGGGCCGGACTAGCGGGGAGCTCCTACGAGCAGTACTTC,CASSLWAGLAGSSYEQYF,TRBJ2-7,TRBV28,TRBD2,once
TGCGCCAGCAGTGAGGGGGCTAGCGGAGTCTACGAGCAGTACTTC,CASSEGASGVYEQYF,TRBJ2-7,TRBV10-1,TRBD2,-
TGTGCCAGCAGTGATAGGTTGCAGCGCACCGGGGAGCTGTTTTTT,CASSDRLQRTGELFF,TRBJ2-2,TRBV2,-,-
TGTGCCAGCACCGCCGGGTCGGGGGTTCAGCCCCAGCATTTT,CASTAGSGVQPQHF,TRBJ1-5,TRBV28,-,few
TGTGCCAGCAGCAGAGGAGGCTACACAGATACGCAGTATTTT,CASSRGGYTDTQYF,TRBJ2-3,TRBV7-9,-,-
TGCGCCAGCAGTAGAACAGAGTATAGAGCCTACGAGCAGTACTTC,CASSRTEYRAYEQYF,TRBJ2-7,TRBV5-1,-,-
TGCGCCAGCAGCCACGGAGGACAGGGAATCACCGGGGAGCTGTTTTTT,CASSHGGQGITGELFF,TRBJ2-2,TRBV5-1,TRBD1,-
TGCGCCAGCAGCCTGAGGGGGAACACTGAAGCTTTCTTT,CASSLRGNTEAFF,TRBJ1-1,TRBV5-1,-,-
TGTGCCAGCAGCCAAGCCGGGACTAGCGGGAGGTCGTTATCGGTTGAGCAGTTCTTC,CASSQAGTSGRSLSVEQFF,TRBJ2-1,TRBV11-3,TRBD2,-
TGTGCCAGCAGTTACGGGCTAGCCACCTACGAGCAGTACTTC,CASSYGLATYEQYF,TRBJ2-7,TRBV6-6,-,-
TGCGCCAGCAGTGAGTCGGGGCAAGATACGCAGTATTTT,CASSESGQDTQYF,TRBJ2-3,TRBV10-1,-,-